Listed here is a single T cell receptor (beta chain). Antigen: not known. Time point given: baseline, week 1 (first vaccination visit). The treatment denotes: pre-vaccination baseline after standard-of-care therapy. The sample is drawn from a study of a mutant IDH1 vaccine in newly diagnosed glioma. Whole-study context: Therapy received beforehand was radiotherapy, temozolomide, or both, with most patients given both. Study conclusions and caveats: Among patients, roughly 95% showed immune responses induced by the vaccine.

TCRdb's copy holds only in-frame clones and misses some; the assay was immunoSEQ multiplex PCR. The sample records tens of thousands of clones, roughly 90% being singletons. Germline V gene lookup returns CDR1 SGHTS and CDR2 YDEGEE. Losses at the gene ends were 2 bases for V and 10 bases for J; bases not matched to a gene: 7. The CDR3 consists of 13 residues. Sequencing was performed on PBMCs, taken from a glioma patient treated with radiotherapy, temozolomide or both. The V gene is TRBV5-8, the J gene TRBJ1-1; 8 nucleotides line up with TRBD1. The clonotype was recovered from a man aged 35-49 years with glioma. The CDR3 DNA reads TGTGCCAGCAGCTTAGGGCAGGGGGCTGTAGCTTTCTTT. Translated, it gives CASSLGQGAVAFF.